These T cell receptor beta chains were read from a single sample in a study of OX40 agonist ivuxolimab in advanced cancers. Profiled with immunoSEQ multiplex PCR; TCRdb holds only in-frame clones, not every one. The repertoire holds tens of thousands of clones, with 70% to 90% as singletons. The sample was CD4+ or CD8+ T cells sorted from blood, taken in a trial of the OX40 agonist ivuxolimab. These receptors were obtained from an adult with an advanced solid tumor such as melanoma, head and neck, liver or kidney cancer. Both conserved end residues are part of each CDR3. The D gene is left open where the match is weak. Clone size is given for some rows only: seen once, a few or many times, or a class if the clone is expanded.

CDR3	DNA	size	J	V	D
CASSYRIPYYGYTF	TGTGCCAGCAGTTACCGGATCCCCTACTATGGCTACACCTTC	NA	TRBJ1-2	TRBV6-5	NA
CASSRMRQGGNEQFF	TGCGCCAGCAGCCGCATGAGACAGGGTGGAAATGAGCAGTTCTTC	NA	TRBJ2-1	TRBV4-3	TRBD1
CASSGTGLPLHF	TGTGCCAGCAGCGGGACAGGCCTACCCCTCCACTTT	NA	TRBJ1-6	TRBV2	TRBD1
CASSQDLRGQETQYF	TGTGCCAGCAGCCAAGATCTCCGGGGGCAAGAGACCCAGTACTTC	few	TRBJ2-5	TRBV14	NA
CASSRARWYEQYF	TGTGCCAGCTCACGTGCGAGATGGTACGAGCAGTACTTC	NA	TRBJ2-7	TRBV18	NA
CASRAGLDYEQYF	TGTGCCAGCAGAGCGGGGTTGGACTACGAGCAGTACTTC	NA	TRBJ2-7	TRBV6-5	TRBD2
CASSLIWTSSRKNNEQFF	TGTGCCAGCAGCTTAATTTGGACTAGCTCAAGGAAGAACAATGAGCAGTTCTTC	NA	TRBJ2-1	TRBV11-2	TRBD2
CAWGPGGPWSTDTQYF	TGTGCCTGGGGCCCGGGAGGGCCATGGAGCACAGATACGCAGTATTTT	NA	TRBJ2-3	TRBV30	TRBD2
CASSPEGGTITGELFF	TGTGCCAGCAGCCCCGAGGGGGGGACAATCACCGGGGAGCTGTTTTTT	NA	TRBJ2-2	TRBV13	NA
CASSPVGDGRTEAFF	TGTGCCAGCAGCCCGGTGGGAGATGGGAGGACTGAAGCTTTCTTT	NA	TRBJ1-1	TRBV7-2	NA
CASSQDFGSTPPYEQYF	TGCGCCAGCAGCCAAGATTTCGGCTCCACACCTCCCTACGAGCAGTACTTC	NA	TRBJ2-7	TRBV4-1	NA
CASSDYLAASTDTQYF	TGCGCCAGCAGTGATTATTTAGCGGCTAGCACAGATACGCAGTATTTT	NA	TRBJ2-3	TRBV10-2	NA
CASSEGSSSYEQYF	TGTGCCAGCAGCGAGGGATCCAGCTCCTACGAGCAGTACTTC	NA	TRBJ2-7	TRBV9	NA
CASRGGANYGYTF	TGTGCCAGCAGGGGAGGGGCCAACTATGGCTACACCTTC	NA	TRBJ1-2	TRBV28	NA
CASSLSGTTNYGYTF	TGCGCCAGCAGCTTATCCGGGACGACAAACTATGGCTACACCTTC	NA	TRBJ1-2	TRBV5-1	NA
CASSLGGRIALNEQFF	TGTGCCAGCAGCTTAGGTGGGAGGATCGCTTTGAATGAGCAGTTCTTC	NA	TRBJ2-1	TRBV7-9	NA
CASSMGQFTGELFF	TGTGCCAGTAGTATGGGACAGTTCACCGGGGAGCTGTTTTTT	NA	TRBJ2-2	TRBV19	TRBD1
CASSPVPGAGYTF	TGTGCCAGCAGCCCCGTCCCGGGGGCCGGCTACACCTTC	NA	TRBJ1-2	TRBV7-8	NA
CASRPRGLSYGYTF	TGTGCCAGTAGACCGAGGGGGCTGAGCTATGGCTACACCTTC	NA	TRBJ1-2	TRBV7-9	TRBD1
CASSYSLGAEAFF	TGTGCCAGCAGTTATTCCCTGGGGGCTGAAGCTTTCTTT	NA	TRBJ1-1	TRBV6-9	NA
CASSYGTGGTGITNEKLFF	TGCGCCAGCAGCTACGGGACAGGGGGCACCGGGATTACTAATGAAAAACTGTTTTTT	NA	TRBJ1-4	TRBV5-1	TRBD1
CASSYHAGGGELFF	TGTGCCAGCAGTTATCACGCGGGAGGAGGGGAGCTGTTTTTT	NA	TRBJ2-2	TRBV27	TRBD2
CASSLLAGGDTQYF	TGTGCCAGCAGTTTACTAGCGGGAGGAGATACGCAGTATTTT	NA	TRBJ2-3	TRBV28	TRBD2
CAWSVNLNEKLFF	TGTGCCTGGAGTGTGAATCTTAATGAAAAACTGTTTTTT	NA	TRBJ1-4	TRBV30	NA
CASSLGGIGNQPQHF	TGTGCCAGCAGCTTGGGGGGAATTGGCAATCAGCCCCAGCATTTT	NA	TRBJ1-5	TRBV7-3	NA
CASSVKQGSYEQYF	TGTGCCAGCAGCGTGAAACAGGGGTCCTACGAGCAGTACTTC	NA	TRBJ2-7	TRBV5-4	TRBD1
CASSDGSGRYNEQFF	TGTGCCAGCAGTGATGGTAGCGGGAGATACAATGAGCAGTTCTTC	NA	TRBJ2-1	TRBV6-1	TRBD2
CASSLRTLSYEQYF	TGTGCCAGCAGTTTGCGAACTCTCTCCTACGAGCAGTACTTC	NA	TRBJ2-7	TRBV2	NA
CASSAGLAPNTQYF	TGTGCCAGCAGTGCCGGACTAGCGCCCAATACGCAGTATTTT	once	TRBJ2-3	TRBV7-3	TRBD2
CASSLTGHLQETQYF	TGTGCCAGCAGCTTAACGGGACACCTCCAAGAGACCCAGTACTTC	NA	TRBJ2-5	TRBV11-3	NA
CASSLVSPGANVLTF	TGTGCCAGCAGCTTGGTGAGCCCCGGGGCCAACGTCCTGACTTTC	NA	TRBJ2-6	TRBV5-4	NA
CAISESGLGDNSPLHF	TGTGCCATCAGTGAGTCGGGATTGGGAGATAATTCACCCCTCCACTTT	once	TRBJ1-6	TRBV10-3	NA
CASSIRSKDRAWGTDTQYF	TGTGCCAGTAGTATAAGGTCCAAAGACCGGGCCTGGGGCACAGATACGCAGTATTTT	NA	TRBJ2-3	TRBV19	NA
CASSTGAFNEQFF	TGTGCCAGTAGTACGGGAGCGTTTAATGAGCAGTTCTTC	once	TRBJ2-1	TRBV19	NA
CASSPGRTSGKETQYF	TGTGCCAGCAGCCCCGGAAGGACTAGCGGAAAAGAGACCCAGTACTTC	NA	TRBJ2-5	TRBV7-2	TRBD2
CASGPKGPGNTEAFF	TGCGCCAGCGGGCCAAAGGGACCGGGGAACACTGAAGCTTTCTTT	NA	TRBJ1-1	TRBV5-1	NA
CASCSLGDTEAFF	TGTGCCAGCTGTTCCTTGGGCGACACTGAAGCTTTCTTT	NA	TRBJ1-1	TRBV28	NA
CASSGRGHSLNEKLFF	TGTGCCAGCAGCGGCAGGGGGCATTCCCTTAATGAAAAACTGTTTTTT	NA	TRBJ1-4	TRBV11-3	TRBD1
CAWALDGAVYGYTF	TGTGCCTGGGCCCTAGACGGGGCGGTCTATGGCTACACCTTC	NA	TRBJ1-2	TRBV30	NA
CASKFRDRADEQYF	TGCGCCAGCAAGTTCCGGGACAGGGCCGACGAGCAGTACTTC	few	TRBJ2-7	TRBV10-2	TRBD1
CASSQDRVYNYGYTF	TGTGCCAGCAGCCAGGACAGGGTTTACAACTATGGCTACACCTTC	NA	TRBJ1-2	TRBV14	TRBD1
CASSVLKGGGGNQPQHF	TGTGCCAGCTCCGTCCTTAAAGGGGGAGGTGGCAATCAGCCCCAGCATTTT	medium-sized	TRBJ1-5	TRBV18	NA
CASSQDYGGGPRAFF	TGTGCCAGCAGCCAAGATTACGGGGGGGGCCCAAGAGCTTTCTTT	NA	TRBJ1-1	TRBV14	NA
CASSEAGGEHNEQFF	TGTGCCAGCAGTGAAGCGGGCGGGGAGCACAATGAGCAGTTCTTC	NA	TRBJ2-1	TRBV6-1	NA
CASSYSMSEPPPTQYF	TGTGCCAGCAGTTACTCGATGTCAGAACCCCCACCGACCCAGTACTTC	NA	TRBJ2-5	TRBV6-5	NA
CASSRDRDNSPLHF	TGTGCCAGCAGTCGGGACAGGGATAATTCACCCCTCCACTTT	NA	TRBJ1-6	TRBV6-5	TRBD1
CASSLRGPTYEQYF	TGTGCCAGCAGTTTAAGAGGGCCTACCTACGAGCAGTACTTC	NA	TRBJ2-7	TRBV28	NA
CASSGRTGDYEQYF	TGTGCCAGTAGTGGGCGGACAGGAGACTACGAGCAGTACTTC	NA	TRBJ2-7	TRBV19	TRBD1
CALFSGFYGYTF	TGTGCCTTGTTCTCAGGGTTCTATGGCTACACCTTC	few	TRBJ1-2	TRBV30	NA
CASMAGRTGANVLTF	TGTGCCAGTATGGCAGGGAGAACTGGGGCCAACGTCCTGACTTTC	few	TRBJ2-6	TRBV19	NA
CATSRGRTDGELFF	TGTGCCACCAGCAGAGGCCGGACGGACGGGGAGCTGTTTTTT	NA	TRBJ2-2	TRBV15	NA